These 22 T cell receptor beta chains came from one sample sequenced in a study of cytomegalovirus exposure and HLA in healthy donors. This table comes from immunoSEQ multiplex PCR, and its TCRdb copy is limited to in-frame clones, with some not included. The repertoire holds roughly 70,000 clones, about 90% seen once, with 3% to 4% in the top ten. The sample was PBMCs. The receptors here all came from a woman aged 18-30 years in good health and CMV-seropositive.

Only one count was recorded for this clone. The CDR3 nucleotides read TGTGCCAGCAGTAGGGGCTCTGGGGCCAACGTCCTGACTTTC. Its translation is CASSRGSGANVLTF. The chain couples TRBV27 to TRBJ2-6, with TRBD1 as a possible D gene (5 bases). The CDR3 is 14 amino acids. In germline, CDR1 is MNHEY, CDR2 SMNVEV (reference sequence). Trimming took off 5 bases at V and 0 bases at J, with 5 bases between the two ends.

The table lists this clone with a count of one. The rearrangement uses TRBV4-3 and TRBJ1-3, with D uncertain. This CDR3 comprises 16 residues. The germline V gene has CDR1 LGHNA and CDR2 YSLEER. V was cut by 4 bases and J by 1 base, with 14 bases left in between. CDR3 in amino acids: CASSLGLFMSGNTIYF. In DNA form, the CDR3 reads TGCGCCAGCAGCCTAGGACTGTTTATGTCTGGAAACACCATATATTTT.

J is TRBJ2-6 and V is TRBV6-1, with TRBD2 identical over 10 bases. After removal of 4 bases from V and 0 bases from J, the junction contained 0 bases not matched to a gene. Per the germline V gene, CDR1 is MNHNS and CDR2 is SASEGT. This CDR3 is 16 amino acids long. This CDR3 reads CASSGLAGSGANVLTF. CDR3 in DNA: TGTGCCAGCAGTGGACTAGCGGGCTCTGGGGCCAACGTCCTGACTTTC.

CDR3 amino acids: CASSSFRGPRGLHF. For the CDR3, the DNA is TGTGCCAGCAGTTCTTTCCGTGGGCCCCGCGGGCTCCACTTT. The chain links TRBV6-4 to TRBJ1-6; D ambiguous. Germline V gene lookup returns CDR1 MRHNA and CDR2 SNTAGT. CDR3 size: 14 residues. V lost 5 bases and J lost 16, with 21 bases in between.

This clone was seen more than once but under ten times. The rearrangement links TRBV6-4 to TRBJ2-1, with 10 positions matching TRBD1. V was clipped by 2 bases and J by 12 bases; unmatched bases: 10. Germline CDR1 and CDR2: MRHNA and SNTAGT. This CDR3 comprises 15 residues. This CDR3 reads CASSDGGTGVSRQFF. The CDR3 region has the DNA TGTGCCAGCAGTGACGGCGGGACAGGGGTTAGTAGGCAGTTCTTC.

V is TRBV7-9 and J is TRBJ2-2; 11 bases align to TRBD1. The length of the CDR3 is 17 residues. After removal of 5 bases from V and 3 bases from J, the junction contained 8 bases not matched to a gene. Germline-derived CDR1 and CDR2 are SEHNR and FQNEAQ (reference sequence). The CDR3 reads CASSLDRGQRDTGELFF. CDR3 in DNA: TGTGCCAGCAGCCTGGACAGGGGGCAACGGGACACCGGGGAGCTGTTTTTT. The full variable domain, with the rest looked up from reference TRBV7-9 and TRBJ2-2, is DTGVSQNPRHKITKRGQNVTFRCDPISEHNRLYWYRQTLGQGPEFLTYFQNEAQLEKSRLLSDRFSAERPKGSFSTLEIQRTEQGDSAMYLCASSLDRGQRDTGELFFGEGSRLTVL.

This clone was counted a single time. The chain uses TRBV19 and TRBJ2-5, with D maybe TRBD2 (5 bases). The germline V and J ends were trimmed by 5 bases and 5 bases, with 12 bases remaining between them. Germline CDR1 is LNHDA and CDR2 is SQIVND (reference sequence). The CDR3 spans 13 residues. The DNA for the CDR3 is TGTGCCAGTAGTCGAGGGAATGGTGAGACCCAGTACTTC. Translated, it gives CASSRGNGETQYF.

The chain links TRBV28 to TRBJ2-7, with 10 bases matching TRBD1. The V segment lost 4 bases and the J segment 4 bases; nucleotides outside the gene matches: 10. Germline CDR1 is MDHEN and CDR2 is SYDVKM. The CDR3 has 16 residues. The CDR3 DNA sequence: TGTGCCAGCAGTTATGTTGGGGGACAGGGGTTATACGAGCAGTACTTC. This encodes CASSYVGGQGLYEQYF.

The CDR3 coding sequence is TGTGCCAGCAGTGGGTTTGGCAGGTTGGGTGGGGCCAACGTCCTGACTTTC. This translates into CASSGFGRLGGANVLTF. The genes are TRBV27 and TRBJ2-6; D not certain. V gave up 5 bases and J gave up 3 bases, with 17 bases separating them. The CDR3 has 17 residues. Germline V gene lookup returns CDR1 MNHEY and CDR2 SMNVEV (reference sequence). The full variable domain, its missing parts supplied by reference TRBV27 and TRBJ2-6, is EAQVTQNPRYLITVTGKKLTVTCSQNMNHEYMSWYRQDPGLGLRQIYYSMNVEVTDKGDVPEGYKVSRKEKRNFPLILESPSPNQTSLYFCASSGFGRLGGANVLTFGAGSRLTVL.

The chain uses TRBV5-6 and TRBJ2-5; 9 positions agree with TRBD2. Germline-derived CDR1 and CDR2 are SGHDT and YYEEEE. With V trimmed by 1 base and J by 4 bases, 5 bases remained unmatched. The CDR3 is 15 amino acids. The CDR3 here is CASSLSGGFRETQYF. The CDR3 nucleotides are TGTGCCAGCAGCTTGAGCGGGGGGTTTCGAGAGACCCAGTACTTC.

This clone was counted a few times. J is TRBJ2-5 and V is TRBV5-4; TRBD1 agrees at 7 bases. Germline values: CDR1 SGHNT, CDR2 YYREEE (reference sequence). V shed 1 base, J shed 4 bases, and the junction held 4 bases outside the gene matches. This CDR3 region has 14 residues. The CDR3 nucleotides are TGTGCCAGCAGCTTGCCCCGACAGGGAGAGACCCAGTACTTC. It specifies CASSLPRQGETQYF.

This clone came up once. The chain recombines TRBV23-1 with TRBJ1-4, with D perhaps matching TRBD1 (5 bases). TRBV23-1 is labeled an ORF, and its function is uncertain. CDR3 size: 16 residues. The V gene lost 6 bases and the J gene lost 8 bases, with 22 bases spanning the gap. The CDR3 loop reads CASSLIGEGCSEKLFF. CDR3 DNA sequence: TGCGCCAGCAGCCTCATAGGGGAGGGGTGTTCGGAAAAACTGTTTTTT.

J is TRBJ2-7 and V is TRBV6-6, with 10 bases lining up with TRBD2. This CDR3 region has 14 residues. Per the germline V gene, CDR1 is MNHNY and CDR2 is SVGAGI (reference sequence). The V gene end was trimmed by 0 bases and the J gene end by 4 bases; junction bases not matched to a gene: 0. In nucleotides, the CDR3 is TGTGCCAGCAGTTACTCTAGCGGGAGGTACGAGCAGTACTTC. Protein sequence: CASSYSSGRYEQYF.

The V and J genes are TRBV2 and TRBJ2-7; 9 nucleotides align to TRBD1. Per germline, CDR1 SNHLY and CDR2 FYNNEI. J gave up 1 base and V 7 bases, and 5 bases lay outside the gene matches. This CDR3 is built from 14 residues. The CDR3 protein is CASMGQGISYEQYF. The CDR3 DNA reads TGTGCCAGCATGGGACAGGGTATATCCTACGAGCAGTACTTC.

Only one count was recorded for this clone. The chain uses TRBV10-3 and TRBJ2-3; 7 nucleotides line up with TRBD1. Germline V lookup: CDR1 ENHRY, CDR2 SYGVKD. The CDR3 has 14 residues. V was clipped by 6 bases and J by 1 base; unmatched bases: 4. The chain's CDR3 is CAISPGTGTDTQYF. CDR3 DNA sequence: TGTGCCATCAGCCCTGGGACAGGCACAGATACGCAGTATTTT.

The chain employs TRBV6-5 and TRBJ2-7; perhaps TRBD2 as D (5 bases). The CDR3 runs to 14 residues. Between the trimmed V and J ends, which lost 2 bases and 3 bases, there was a span of 11 bases. Germline assignment: CDR1 MNHEY and CDR2 SVGAGI. This CDR3 is CASSYTGFDYEQYF. The CDR3 DNA reads TGTGCCAGCAGTTACACGGGGTTCGACTACGAGCAGTACTTC.

J is TRBJ2-2 and V is TRBV27; the match to TRBD1 covers 11 bases. The length of the CDR3 is 15 residues. Germline V gene lookup returns CDR1 MNHEY and CDR2 SMNVEV (reference sequence). V lost 4 bases to trimming and J lost 6 bases; unmatched junction nucleotides: 4. This CDR3 reads CASSSRDRGAGELFF. CDR3 DNA: TGTGCCAGCAGTTCCCGGGACAGGGGGGCCGGGGAGCTGTTTTTT.

The chain joins TRBV23-1 to TRBJ2-5, with a tentative D call TRBD1 (6 bases). TRBV23-1 is placed among ORFs of uncertain function. V was pared by 7 bases and J by 4 bases, with 19 bases between. The CDR3 is 15 residues long. The CDR3 loop reads CASTHTTGFRETQYF. The CDR3 bases are TGCGCCAGCACCCACACGACAGGTTTTCGAGAGACCCAGTACTTC.

In this sample, this clone turned up once. This chain connects TRBV5-1 to TRBJ2-3; D might be TRBD2 (7 bases). CDR1 SGHRS and CDR2 YFSETQ come from the germline V gene. The CDR3 runs 15 residues. V lost 4 bases and J 4 bases, leaving 16 bases between the germline ends. In DNA, the CDR3 is TGCGCCAGCAGCGGGGGGGACAAGACGGCAGATACGCAGTATTTT. Its protein is CASSGGDKTADTQYF.

J is TRBJ2-1 and V is TRBV5-1; D possibly corresponds to TRBD1 (6 bases). This CDR3 region has 16 residues. V lost 0 bases and J lost 10, with 20 bases in between. Germline loops: CDR1 SGHRS, CDR2 YFSETQ. CDR3 coding DNA: TGCGCCAGCAGCTTGGAGTTCCAGGGGCGATTAGGGGAGCAGTTCTTC. It translates to CASSLEFQGRLGEQFF.

This rearrangement joins TRBV13 to TRBJ2-7; 8 bases agree with TRBD2. V dropped 1 base and J dropped 4; count of bases not matched to a gene: 15. CDR1 is PRHDT and CDR2 is FYEKMQ in the germline V gene (reference sequence). CDR3 size: 18 residues. In DNA, the CDR3 is TGTGCCAGCAGCTTAGTTTCCCCCCGCGGGGGGCCCCCTTACGAGCAGTACTTC. Residues: CASSLVSPRGGPPYEQYF.

V and J are TRBV2 and TRBJ2-3; D unclear. Trimming removed 6 bases from V and 0 bases from J, with 7 bases in between. This CDR3 has 13 amino acids. Germline V gives CDR1 SNHLY, CDR2 FYNNEI. This CDR3 is CASRPTSTDTQYF. CDR3 DNA: TGTGCCAGCAGGCCAACTAGCACAGATACGCAGTATTTT.